One sample yielded the 17 T cell receptor beta chains listed below, sequenced in a study of vaccination and CD4 T cells after COVID-19. These receptors have no known antigen. Indicated treatment: approximately 9-day PBMC culture with coronavirus spike peptide pools or control peptides (ViraFEST assay). Ahead of the COVID-19 pandemic (2011-2018), the CD4+ T cells of the unexposed donor were collected. CD4+ T cells that had been cultured provided DNA sequenced with the Oncomine TCR Beta short-read assay. TCRdb independently ran MiXCR on the PCR reads; one entry per CDR3 protein. This repertoire shows thousands of distinct CDR3 sequences, over 50% found once; its top ten account for under 30%. Material for sequencing was CD4+ T cells from blood, cultured in vitro. Source of these receptors: a human donor in good health.

This clonotype was counted once. The gene calls are TRBV12-3 or TRBV12-4 and TRBJ1-1, with 7 bases lining up with TRBD1. V was pared by 8 bases and J by 3 bases, with 9 bases of the junction left unmatched. This CDR3 is built from 14 residues. The CDR3 protein is CASAAGDSDTEAFF. CDR3 DNA: TGTGCCAGCGCAGCGGGGGACAGTGACACTGAAGCTTTCTTT.

V and J are TRBV12-3 or TRBV12-4 and TRBJ2-5; D gene uncertain. The CDR3 consists of 11 residues. Trimming left V 8 bases short and J 3 bases short, with 7 bases between. The CDR3 is CASCVKETQYF. In nucleotides, the CDR3 is TGTGCCAGCTGCGTAAAAGAGACCCAGTACTTC.

The chain couples TRBV19 to TRBJ1-2, with 10 bases matching TRBD1. The trim removed 6 bases at V and 8 bases at J, leaving 9 bases unmatched. The CDR3 has 14 residues. Germline V lookup: CDR1 LNHDA, CDR2 SQIVND (reference sequence). CDR3 region: CASSPGQGLSGYTF. CDR3 in DNA: TGTGCCAGTAGCCCGGGACAGGGGCTAAGCGGCTACACCTTC.

Sample share makes this clonotype large. The rearrangement links TRBV27 to TRBJ1-1; possible D gene TRBD1, 5 bases. V was pared by 4 bases and J by 0 bases, with 9 bases between. Germline CDR1 MNHEY, CDR2 SMNVEV (reference sequence). This CDR3 comprises 14 residues. The DNA for the CDR3 is TGTGCCAGCAGTTGGACACCCATGAACACTGAAGCTTTCTTT. This sequence encodes CASSWTPMNTEAFF.

The V call is TRBV19, the J call TRBJ1-2; tentative D call: TRBD1 (5 bases). Germline CDR1 and CDR2: LNHDA and SQIVND (reference sequence). The V end was cut by 3 bases, the J end by 4 bases, with 21 bases between. The length of the CDR3 is 17 residues. The CDR3 bases are TGTGCCAGTAGTATGGGCGGGTCCCCCTTTGGGGGCTATGGCTACACCTTC. This gives the protein CASSMGGSPFGGYGYTF.

The gene calls are TRBV24-1 and TRBJ2-3; the match to TRBD2 covers 8 bases. The germline gives CDR1 KGHDR, CDR2 SFDVKD. The CDR3 has 16 amino acids. With 3 bases clipped from V and 4 bases from J, the junction kept 8 bases outside the gene matches. CDR3 bases: TGTGCCACCAGTGATCCCACTAGCGGTGCCGCAGATACGCAGTATTTT. Protein sequence: CATSDPTSGAADTQYF.

The J gene is TRBJ2-5, the V gene TRBV14; 11 bases agree with TRBD1. The CDR3 contains 16 residues. CDR1 is SGHDN and CDR2 is FVKESK in the germline V gene. The J segment lost 0 bases and the V segment lost 4 bases, leaving 4 bases of the junction unmatched. The CDR3 DNA follows: TGTGCCAGCAGCCCTGGACAGGGGGCGTACCAAGAGACCCAGTACTTC. Its protein is CASSPGQGAYQETQYF.

The chain joins TRBV18 to TRBJ2-3; D is possibly TRBD1 or TRBD2 (5 bases each). Germline CDR1 KGHSH, CDR2 LQKENI. The V end lost 6 bases, the J end lost 11 bases, and 24 bases lay between the germline ends. The CDR3 is 15 residues long. CDR3 nucleotides: TGTGCCAGCTCGCCTCGGGACCACCCCCAATTTGGGCAGTATTTT. The encoded protein is CASSPRDHPQFGQYF.

This clonotype was detected only once. This sequence joins TRBV7-9 and TRBJ2-2; D may be TRBD2 (5 bases). CDR3 length: 15 amino acids. Trimming pared 4 bases from V and 3 bases from J, leaving 12 bases between. Germline CDR1 and CDR2: SEHNR and FQNEAQ (reference sequence). CDR3 amino acids: CASSSVSGYTGELFF. The CDR3 DNA sequence: TGTGCCAGCAGCTCAGTGTCGGGGTACACCGGGGAGCTGTTTTTT.

The J gene is TRBJ1-2, the V gene TRBV27; D possibly corresponds to TRBD1 (5 bases). The CDR3 contains 14 residues. V lost 3 bases, J lost 6 bases, and 14 bases lay in between. Germline V gives CDR1 MNHEY, CDR2 SMNVEV (reference sequence). Here the CDR3 reads CASSLGWRGDGYTF. The CDR3 region has the DNA TGTGCCAGCAGTTTGGGGTGGAGGGGTGATGGCTACACCTTC.

The rearrangement uses TRBV5-1 and TRBJ2-1, with a possible D match to TRBD1 (5 bases). The CDR3 extends over 13 amino acids. In germline, CDR1 is SGHRS, CDR2 YFSETQ. Trimming took off 7 bases at V and 6 bases at J, with 14 bases between the two ends. The CDR3 nucleotides read TGCGCCAGCTCAGGCGGCAGGGCCAATGAGCAGTTCTTC. As protein: CASSGGRANEQFF.

CDR3: CASRQGAWGGETQYF. CDR3 nucleotide sequence: TGTGCCAGCAGACAGGGGGCATGGGGAGGAGAGACCCAGTACTTC. The J gene is TRBJ2-5, the V gene TRBV27; 9 nucleotides align to TRBD1. The CDR3 length is 15 residues. Trimming cost V 6 bases and J 4 bases; bases outside gene matches: 9. Germline V gives CDR1 MNHEY, CDR2 SMNVEV (reference sequence).

The genes are TRBV19 and TRBJ2-7, with TRBD2 matching over 10 bases. The CDR3 is 17 residues long. The germline gives CDR1 LNHDA, CDR2 SQIVND (reference sequence). With V trimmed by 2 bases and J by 2 bases, 9 bases remained unmatched. CDR3: CASSISKTSGSPYEQYF. DNA for the CDR3: TGTGCCAGTAGTATAAGTAAGACTAGCGGGTCACCCTACGAGCAGTACTTC.

The V gene is TRBV27, the J gene TRBJ1-2; possibly TRBD1 for D (6 bases). In germline, CDR1 is MNHEY, CDR2 SMNVEV (reference sequence). The length of the CDR3 is 14 residues. Deletions cut 6 bases from V and 3 bases from J, with 14 bases between. CDR3 DNA sequence: TGTGCCAGCAGATTCAGGGGAGGAGACTATGGCTACACCTTC. As protein: CASRFRGGDYGYTF.

This chain joins TRBV6-1 and TRBJ2-7; D may be TRBD2 (5 bases). The CDR3 covers 14 residues. Trimming took off 5 bases at V and 5 bases at J, with 16 bases between the two ends. The germline V gene encodes CDR1 MNHNS and CDR2 SASEGT. The CDR3 region is CASSTGSPVHEQYF. The CDR3 DNA sequence: TGTGCCAGCAGTACGGGGTCCCCCGTACACGAGCAGTACTTC.

Only a few counts were recorded for this clonotype. The chain uses TRBV15 and TRBJ1-1; the D is unclear. Per germline, CDR1 LNHNV and CDR2 YYDKDF (reference sequence). The length of the CDR3 is 14 residues. The V end lost 0 bases, the J end lost 0 bases, and 5 bases lay between the germline ends. CDR3 sequence: CATSRERLNTEAFF. CDR3 nucleotides: TGTGCCACCAGCAGAGAACGGCTGAACACTGAAGCTTTCTTT.

The gene calls are TRBV6-1 and TRBJ1-1; D is ambiguous. The CDR3 loop spans 13 amino acids. V was cut by 6 bases and J by 1 base, with 9 bases left in between. Germline V CDR1 and CDR2: MNHNS, SASEGT. This CDR3 is CASSLDTNTEAFF. In DNA form, the CDR3 reads TGTGCCAGCAGCCTTGACACGAACACTGAAGCTTTCTTT.